A selection of T cell receptor beta chains follows, all from one sample in a study of T cells in Graves' hyperthyroidism and ophthalmopathy. TCRdb reprocessed the multiplex PCR reads with MiXCR, giving one entry per CDR3 protein. The sample holds around 620,000 distinct CDR3 sequences, about 17% seen once. The specimen was blood. These receptors were collected from a woman in her twenties or thirties with Graves' hyperthyroidism. CDR3s include the opening cysteine and the closing phenylalanine or tryptophan. Each record gives: V gene, D gene, J gene, clone size, CDR3 DNA, CDR3 protein. D genes are given only for firm matches. Expanded clones are given a class, and other clones once, few, many or no size at all.

V gene: TRBV29-1
D gene: .
J gene: TRBJ1-3
clone size: few
CDR3 DNA: TGCAGCGTTGATGGTGGGGGTCCGGCTGGAAACACCATATATTTT
CDR3 protein: CSVDGGGPAGNTIYF

V gene: TRBV7-3
D gene: .
J gene: TRBJ2-3
clone size: many
CDR3 DNA: TGTGCCAGCAGCAAACAACGGGGCTCGACAGATACGCAGTATTTT
CDR3 protein: CASSKQRGSTDTQYF

V gene: TRBV12-3/TRBV12-4
D gene: .
J gene: TRBJ1-5
clone size: few
CDR3 DNA: TGTGCCAGCAGTACCCCCCTCCAGCCCCAGCATTTT
CDR3 protein: CASSTPLQPQHF

V gene: TRBV6-2/TRBV6-3
D gene: .
J gene: TRBJ2-7
clone size: many
CDR3 DNA: TGTGCCAGCAGTTACGAGGGCTACGAGCAGTACTTC
CDR3 protein: CASSYEGYEQYF

V gene: TRBV28
D gene: TRBD2
J gene: TRBJ2-1
clone size: many
CDR3 DNA: TGTGCCAGCAGTGTACCCATAGCGGGAGGCTACAATGAGCAGTTCTTC
CDR3 protein: CASSVPIAGGYNEQFF

V gene: TRBV12-3/TRBV12-4
D gene: TRBD1
J gene: TRBJ2-5
clone size: few
CDR3 DNA: TGTGCCAGCAGTTCCTGGACAGGGGGGGGGGAGACCCAGTACTTC
CDR3 protein: CASSSWTGGGETQYF

V gene: TRBV6-1
D gene: .
J gene: TRBJ2-1
clone size: many
CDR3 DNA: TGTGCCAGCAGTTCCCCCTTCGATGAGCAGTTCTTC
CDR3 protein: CASSSPFDEQFF

V gene: TRBV29-1
D gene: TRBD1
J gene: TRBJ2-2
clone size: .
CDR3 DNA: TGCAGCGTCGATGGACAGGGGGGCGGGGAGCTGTTTTTT
CDR3 protein: CSVDGQGGGELFF

V gene: TRBV2
D gene: .
J gene: TRBJ2-2
clone size: many
CDR3 DNA: TGTGCCAGCACTATGACAGGAAGGAAGCCCGGGGAGCTGTTTTTT
CDR3 protein: CASTMTGRKPGELFF

V gene: TRBV6-2/TRBV6-3
D gene: .
J gene: TRBJ2-1
clone size: many
CDR3 DNA: TGTGCCAGCAGCGACCTCGCCGGACTAATCGGTACCGAGCAGTTCTTC
CDR3 protein: CASSDLAGLIGTEQFF